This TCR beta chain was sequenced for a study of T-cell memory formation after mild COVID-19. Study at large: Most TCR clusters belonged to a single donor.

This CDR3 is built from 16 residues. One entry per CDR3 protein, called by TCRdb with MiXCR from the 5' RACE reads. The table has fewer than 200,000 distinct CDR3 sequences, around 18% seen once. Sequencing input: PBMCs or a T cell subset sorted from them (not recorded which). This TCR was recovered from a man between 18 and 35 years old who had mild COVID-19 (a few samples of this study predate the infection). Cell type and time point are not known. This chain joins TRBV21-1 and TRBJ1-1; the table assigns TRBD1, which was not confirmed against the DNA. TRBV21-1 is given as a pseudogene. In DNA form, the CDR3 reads TGTGCCAGCAGCAAAGGTGGTGAGGGGACGAACACTGAAGCTTTCTTT. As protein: CASSKGGEGTNTEAFF.